What follows are 4 T cell receptor beta chains derived from one specimen sequenced in a study of CD8+CD57+ T cells in acquired aplastic anemia listed by TCRdb under 2018. Sequencing relied on an Illumina HiSeq 2000. Genomic DNA served as template for TCR beta VDJ combination and CDR3 sequence profiling. TCRdb applied fastp at Q25 and MiXCR to the public reads, then kept only in-frame beta chains. A single entry per CDR3 protein holds the most common genes and DNA from its merged rows. The sample profile shows some 220,000 distinct CDR3 sequences; approximately 35% of them were found once. The ten largest clones represent 0.95% to 1.3% of the sample. Sequencing was performed on sorted CD4+, CD8+, or CD8+CD57+ T cells (not recorded which) from PBMCs. These receptors all come from a human donor in good health, serving as a control.

CDR3 loop: CANSLGAGRRQETQYF. The DNA for the CDR3 is TGTGCCAACAGCTTGGGGGCGGGGCGGAGACAAGAGACCCAGTACTTC. The V call is TRBV25-1, the J call TRBJ2-5; D is possibly TRBD1 or TRBD2 (6 bases each). V lost 10 bases and J 2 bases, leaving 23 bases between the germline ends. This CDR3 is built from 16 residues. The germline CDR1 and CDR2 sequences are MGHDK and SYGVNS.

This clonotype came up many times. The CDR3: CASSSGTDSYEQYF. The DNA of the CDR3 is TGTGCCAGCAGCTCCGGGACTGATTCCTACGAGCAGTACTTC. This chain links TRBV11-3 with TRBJ2-7, with D possibly being TRBD2 (6 bases). The CDR3 length is 14 residues. V dropped 4 bases and J dropped 1 base, with 11 bases sitting between them. The germline V gene encodes CDR1 SGHNT and CDR2 YENEEA.

This clonotype was seen repeatedly, ten times or more. The J gene is TRBJ1-3, the V gene TRBV15, with a possible D match to TRBD1 (5 bases). The CDR3 loop spans 16 amino acids. Trimming removed 0 bases from V and 4 bases from J, with 13 bases in between. Looked up from germline, CDR1 is LNHNV and CDR2 is YYDKDF (reference sequence). CDR3 region: CATSRDLLQGGNTIYF. CDR3 nucleotides: TGTGCCACCAGCAGAGATTTACTCCAGGGAGGAAACACCATATATTTT.

The chain joins TRBV13 to TRBJ1-3, with D hard to call. Germline CDR1 reads PRHDT; CDR2 reads FYEKMQ (reference sequence). This CDR3 contains 16 residues. Trimming removed 2 bases from V and 2 bases from J, with 13 bases in between. CDR3 coding DNA: TGTGCCAGCAGCTTATCGGGTAGCAGTACTGGAAACACCATATATTTT. It specifies CASSLSGSSTGNTIYF.